This TCR beta chain emerged from a study of blood T cell repertoires in COVID-19 (dated by TCRdb to the early 2020s). As for the study more broadly: Samples from collaborators originated in the United States, Italy and Spain and spanned both the acute and convalescent phases of COVID-19. The prospective study material was composed of cDNA or gDNA derived from T cells, B-cell-depleted T cells, or PBMCs. Deeply sampled blood TCRbeta repertoires from subjects exposed to, actively infected with, or recovered from COVID-19 were included in the dataset. The repertoires were released in a freely available public database meant as a resource for research on the immune response to SARS-CoV-2. The samples were drawn from two sources: the first 160 participants of the ongoing ImmuneRACE study, and some 1,300 subjects contributed by 6 global collaborators. Nearly every sample came with metadata listing a de-identified subject ID, COVID-19 status, age in years and sex. Where HLA class I and class II types were available, the types were taken from metadata supplied by the sample provider, not from assay-based typing.

Comments on this clone: Which antigen it targets is not known. Base quality data are lacking; no much larger clone is found one base away.

Participants in the prospective study were aged roughly 18 to 90 years, lived in approximately 26 United States geographic areas, and enrolled through a virtual design. In the prospective study, cohorts were assigned on the basis of participant-reported clinical history obtained from a screening survey and a study questionnaire. A participant counted as exposed if, within 2 weeks of entering the study, that participant had been in contact with someone who had a PCR-confirmed or clinician-diagnosed COVID-19 case. Each participant in the prospective study had whole blood, serum and a nasopharyngeal or oropharyngeal swab collected by mobile phlebotomists. Participants in the prospective study had the option to provide additional blood draws and questionnaires over an approximately 2-month period. Before DNA extraction, blood samples from the prospective study were shipped at room temperature or frozen.

What the authors observed across the whole study: The quantity of clinical and demographic metadata differed by source and by participant and was supplied without curation.

TCRbeta CDR3 regions were amplified from genomic DNA using the immunoSEQ Assay, a bias-controlled multiplex PCR. As for the authors' bioinformatics: The number of nucleated cells in each sample was estimated by amplification of reference gene primers within the assay. To quantify the absolute abundance of each unique TCRbeta CDR3 rearrangement, sequence reads were collapsed and filtered. For each sample, productive Simpson clonality was calculated by taking the square root of Simpson's diversity index across productive rearrangements. The source is immuneACCESS, and TCRdb retained only in-frame sequences with V and J called. Part of the clones is not carried over; for the studies checked, unresolved V genes explain less than half of this, and the remainder is unexplained. From that table come the V and J calls and clone size; the DNA was used to work out D and trimming. A total of 250,000 to 300,000 clones appear in this sample, roughly nine tenths of them only once. Of the sample, 2.5% to 3.5% is held by the ten largest clones.

The CDR3, cysteine through phenylalanine, is 15 amino acids long. Only the CDR3 DNA stays, 45 bases, in frame from base 1. The germline V gene gives CDR1 as KGHSH and CDR2 as LQKENI. V is pared back by 0 bases and J by 3 bases, with 12 bases lying between the germline termini. The V and J segments used are TRBV18 and TRBJ2-7; TRBD2 could be the D gene, as 6 bases match. Sequencing was done on a sample of PBMCs or T cells enriched from blood (not recorded which). The TCR sequence derives from a woman between 50 and 59 years old who had been exposed to COVID-19. Read as DNA, the sequence is TGTGCCAGCTCACCACCCCACGGAGGGTTCTACGAGCAGTACTTC. It is translated as CASSPPHGGFYEQYF.